This T cell receptor (beta chain) comes out of a study of T cell responses to AZD1222 COVID-19 vaccine. Whole-study findings and limits: Distributed over spike, vaccine-associated CD4 TCRs predominated at 160-218 and 743-854. Donors, mostly white British, included more females; clonal diversity was possibly underestimated. Sampling captured repertoires only after the peak T cell response.

This CDR3 comprises 14 residues. V was pared by 1 base and J by 6 bases, with 12 bases between. Germline CDR1 and CDR2: SGDLS and YYNGEE. To note about this clone: Its cognate antigen is unknown.

Sequenced by immunoSEQ multiplex PCR; TCRdb stores in-frame clones only, minus some. This sample yields roughly 180,000 clones, of which over 80% are seen a single time; roughly 1% belongs to the top ten. The chain combines TRBV9 with TRBJ2-3; maybe TRBD2 (6 bases). The TCR was taken from an adult who received the MenACWY meningococcal vaccine as a control. The sample here was peripheral blood, taken 28 days after the second dose of the MenACWY control vaccine. This CDR3 reads CASSVSTSKDTQYF. The DNA of the CDR3 is TGTGCCAGCAGCGTATCCACTAGCAAGGATACGCAGTATTTT.